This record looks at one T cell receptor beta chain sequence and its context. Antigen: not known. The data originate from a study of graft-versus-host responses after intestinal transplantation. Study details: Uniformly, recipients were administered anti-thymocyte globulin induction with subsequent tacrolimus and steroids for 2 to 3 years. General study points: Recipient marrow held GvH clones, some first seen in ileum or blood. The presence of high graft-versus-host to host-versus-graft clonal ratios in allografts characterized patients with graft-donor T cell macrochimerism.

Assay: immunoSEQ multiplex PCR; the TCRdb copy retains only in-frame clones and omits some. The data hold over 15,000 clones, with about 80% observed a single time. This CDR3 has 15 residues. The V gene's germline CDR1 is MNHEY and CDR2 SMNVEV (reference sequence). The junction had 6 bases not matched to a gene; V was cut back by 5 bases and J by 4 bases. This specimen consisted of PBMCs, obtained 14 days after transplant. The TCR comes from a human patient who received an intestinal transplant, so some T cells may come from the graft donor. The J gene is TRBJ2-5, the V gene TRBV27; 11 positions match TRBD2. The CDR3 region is CASSELAGVRETQYF. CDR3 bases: TGTGCCAGCAGTGAACTAGCGGGAGTAAGAGAGACCCAGTACTTC.